The subject of this entry is one TCR beta chain. This PCR relied on a set of 60 Vbeta primers and 13 Jbeta primers. Produced via immunoSEQ multiplex PCR; TCRdb's table is partial and in-frame only. The sample includes more than 120,000 clones, about 80% of them seen just once. The data were taken from a study of cytomegalovirus exposure and HLA in healthy donors. The origin of this receptor is a woman aged 40 to 50 in good health and CMV-seropositive. Sequencing was carried out using PBMCs.

The CDR3 DNA reads TGCGCCAGCAGGGGACTAGCGGGCCTTCTAGGGAATGAGCAGTTCTTC. It specifies CASRGLAGLLGNEQFF. The V and J genes are TRBV10-2 and TRBJ2-1, with 12 bases fitting TRBD2. CDR3 length: 16 residues. CDR1 and CDR2 from the germline V gene are WSHSY and SAAADI. Trimming cost V 6 bases and J 7 bases; bases outside gene matches: 10.